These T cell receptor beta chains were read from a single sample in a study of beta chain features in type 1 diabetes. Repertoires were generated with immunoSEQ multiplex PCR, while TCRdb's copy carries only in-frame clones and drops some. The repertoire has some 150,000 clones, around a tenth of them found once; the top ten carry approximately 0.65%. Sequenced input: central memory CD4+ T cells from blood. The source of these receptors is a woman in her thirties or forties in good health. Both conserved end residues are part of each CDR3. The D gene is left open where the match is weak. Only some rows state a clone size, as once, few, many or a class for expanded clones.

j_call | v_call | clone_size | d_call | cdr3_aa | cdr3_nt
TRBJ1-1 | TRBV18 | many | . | CASSRTGRRSEAFF | TGTGCCAGCTCACGAACAGGCCGGCGCTCTGAAGCTTTCTTT
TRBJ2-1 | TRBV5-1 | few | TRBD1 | CASSPIQGAAMYNEQFF | TGCGCCAGCAGCCCGATACAGGGGGCCGCCATGTACAATGAGCAGTTCTTC
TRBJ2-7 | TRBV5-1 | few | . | CASSLNTGTGEQYF | TGCGCCAGCAGCTTGAACACAGGGACCGGCGAGCAGTACTTC
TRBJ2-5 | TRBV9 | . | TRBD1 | CASSVGTGGQETQYF | TGTGCCAGCAGCGTAGGGACAGGGGGACAAGAGACCCAGTACTTC
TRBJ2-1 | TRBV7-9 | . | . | CASGLSVRDEQFF | TGTGCCAGCGGGCTGTCGGTGAGGGATGAGCAGTTCTTC
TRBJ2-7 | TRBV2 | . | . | CASRMDITYEQYF | TGTGCCAGCAGGATGGACATAACCTACGAGCAGTACTTC
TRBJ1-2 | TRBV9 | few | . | CASSTPGSPSGYTF | TGTGCCAGCAGTACCCCGGGATCCCCATCTGGCTACACCTTC
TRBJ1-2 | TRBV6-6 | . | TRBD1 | CASSYGTGTGGYTF | TGTGCCAGCAGTTACGGGACAGGGACCGGTGGCTACACCTTC
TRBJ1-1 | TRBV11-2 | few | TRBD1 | CASSLRTGIEAFF | TGTGCCAGCAGCCTAAGGACAGGGATTGAAGCTTTCTTT
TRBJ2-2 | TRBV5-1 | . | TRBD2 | CASKSGGMNTGELFF | TGCGCCAGCAAGAGCGGGGGGATGAACACCGGGGAGCTGTTTTTT
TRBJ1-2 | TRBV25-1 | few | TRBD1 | CASSGHRGHGYTF | TGTGCCAGCAGTGGTCACAGGGGTCATGGCTACACCTTC